A single T cell receptor beta chain is shown here with its context. Its antigen is not known. The junction shows a germline mismatch at one end, possibly a read error. Other DNA sequences in the same sample also yield this CDR3. Germline V gene data show CDR1 as SGHRS and CDR2 as YFSETQ. CDR3 length: 14 residues. The record originates from a study of beta chain features in type 1 diabetes. Study details: Patient and healthy donor groups were alike in age, gender and cell yields. Study findings and constraints: All four CD4+ subsets of Type 1 diabetes patients contained TCRB CDR3s that were moderately but significantly shorter. VDJ junctions sequenced from type 1 diabetes patients showed fewer insertions and more deletions.

Using CD45RO/CCR7/CD25/CD127/CD95/CD27, CD4+ naive, central memory, regulatory and stem cell-like memory cells were sorted. The isolated RNA, all of it, was reverse transcribed, so expressed TCRB transcripts were what got sequenced. The repertoire was sequenced with immunoSEQ multiplex PCR; TCRdb's copy has only in-frame clones and lacks some. The data hold fewer than 25,000 clones, with about two thirds observed a single time. The TCR sequence derives from a man aged 18 to 30 with type 1 diabetes. Sequencing was done on a sample of Tregs from blood. This rearrangement joins TRBV5-1 to TRBJ1-1, with D possibly TRBD1 on 5 matching bases. CDR3 sequence (DNA): TGCGCCAGCAGCATTGTGGGGGGGAACACTGAAGCCTTCTTT. It specifies CASSIVGGNTEAFF.